This T cell receptor beta chain was obtained from a study of T cell changes during pregnancy in multiple sclerosis. Only in-frame clones appear in the TCRdb table, and some are missing; sequencing was by immunoSEQ multiplex PCR. The sample includes around 65,000 clones, around 90% of them seen just once. This CDR3 contains 16 residues. Germline V gene lookup returns CDR1 MNHEY and CDR2 SMNVEV (reference sequence). Trimming cost V 5 bases and J 5 bases; bases outside gene matches: 9. The V call is TRBV27, the J call TRBJ1-5, with TRBD1 matching 10 bases. The sequence was collected from a female donor in good health, enrolled as a control in a pregnancy study. Material: peripheral blood, obtained in the third trimester of pregnancy. This CDR3 reads CASSPTGGAGHQPQHF. CDR3 DNA: TGTGCCAGCAGTCCGACAGGGGGCGCAGGACATCAGCCCCAGCATTTT.